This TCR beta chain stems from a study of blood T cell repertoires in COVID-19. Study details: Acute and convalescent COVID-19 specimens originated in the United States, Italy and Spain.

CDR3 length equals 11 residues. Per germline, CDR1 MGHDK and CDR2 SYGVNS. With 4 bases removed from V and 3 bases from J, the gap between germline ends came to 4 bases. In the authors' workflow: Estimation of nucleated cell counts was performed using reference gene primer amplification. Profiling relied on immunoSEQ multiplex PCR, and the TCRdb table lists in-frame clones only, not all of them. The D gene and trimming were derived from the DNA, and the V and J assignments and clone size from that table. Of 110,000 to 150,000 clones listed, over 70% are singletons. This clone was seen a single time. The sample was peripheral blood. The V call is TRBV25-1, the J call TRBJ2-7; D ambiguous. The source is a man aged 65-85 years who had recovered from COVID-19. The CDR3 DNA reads TGTGCCAGCAGTGCCCACTACGAGCAGTACTTC. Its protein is CASSAHYEQYF.